Below are 9 T cell receptor beta chains sequenced from a single sample in a study of blood T cell repertoires in COVID-19. The data were produced by immunoSEQ multiplex PCR, yet TCRdb's version contains in-frame clones alone and is incomplete. The sample holds 15,000 to 20,000 clones; 70% to 90% are singletons and the top ten take roughly 50%. Sequencing was performed on peripheral blood. The source of these receptors is a human donor in a cohort sampled during active COVID-19.

The chain couples TRBV7-2 to TRBJ1-3, with TRBD1 matching 8 bases. Germline V gives CDR1 SGHTA, CDR2 FQGNSA. The junction had 10 bases not matched to a gene; V was cut back by 5 bases and J by 4 bases. The length of the CDR3 is 16 residues. For the CDR3, the DNA is TGTGCCAGCAGCCCCAGTCCGGCAGGGGGCGGAAACACCATATATTTT. Amino acids: CASSPSPAGGGNTIYF.

This clone occurred once. The chain has TRBV20-1 and TRBJ2-1; D remains unclear. CDR1 DFQATT and CDR2 SNEGSKA come from the germline V gene (reference sequence). Trimming took 3 bases from V and 3 from J, leaving 6 bases between them. The CDR3 spans 12 residues. The CDR3 loop reads CSASDGYNEQFF. The CDR3 region has the DNA TGCAGTGCTAGTGACGGCTACAATGAGCAGTTCTTC.

The CDR3 sequence is CASRYDRMNTEAFF. The CDR3 bases are TGTGCCAGCAGGTACGACAGAATGAACACTGAAGCTTTCTTT. The rearrangement uses TRBV6-2 or TRBV6-3 and TRBJ1-1; the D gene is possibly TRBD1 (5 bases). Per germline, CDR1 MNHEY and CDR2 SVGEGT. V was pared by 6 bases and J by 0 bases, with 11 bases between. This CDR3 has 14 amino acids.

In regard to this clone: The junction departs from the called germline gene at one end, perhaps through a read error. The CDR3 protein is CASSLGGQTSF. Written as DNA, the CDR3 is TGTGCCAGCAGCTTAGGTGGGCAGACAAGCTTC. J is TRBJ2-7 and V is TRBV7-2; D remains ambiguous. The length of the CDR3 is 11 residues. Germline V gives CDR1 SGHTA, CDR2 FQGNSA.

This clone was counted only a few times. The chain links TRBV30 to TRBJ1-3; the D is unclear. The CDR3 totals 11 residues. Germline V gene lookup returns CDR1 GTSNPN and CDR2 SVGIG (reference sequence). Trimming took off 7 bases at V and 7 bases at J, with 11 bases between the two ends. The CDR3 reads CASERGNTIYF. CDR3 coding DNA: TGTGCCTCAGAGCGGGGTAACACCATATATTTT.

The gene calls are TRBV27 and TRBJ2-7, with a weak D call TRBD1 (6 bases). The CDR3 runs 15 residues. Trimming shortened V by 5 bases and J by 2 bases, and 16 bases separated the two germline ends. Germline V gene data show CDR1 as MNHEY and CDR2 as SMNVEV (reference sequence). CDR3 protein: CASSPRTDWTYEQYF. The CDR3 DNA sequence: TGTGCCAGCAGTCCCCGGACAGATTGGACCTACGAGCAGTACTTC.

The chain is built from TRBV27 and TRBJ1-2, with TRBD1 matching 7 bases. V dropped 7 bases and J dropped 3; count of bases not matched to a gene: 11. The CDR3 has 15 amino acids. CDR1 is MNHEY, CDR2 SMNVEV, per germline (reference sequence). CDR3 sequence (DNA): TGTGCCAGCAAAAGTCCCCGGGACAGTCACTATGGCTACACCTTC. It translates to CASKSPRDSHYGYTF.

The chain joins TRBV6-5 to TRBJ2-7; D unclear. Per germline, CDR1 MNHEY and CDR2 SVGAGI. The V end lost 2 bases, the J end lost 3 bases, and 14 bases lay between the germline ends. The length of the CDR3 is 15 residues. The CDR3 DNA follows: TGTGCCAGCAGTTACGGCGCAGACGGCGGCTACGAGCAGTACTTC. As protein: CASSYGADGGYEQYF.

This chain uses TRBV6-6 with TRBJ1-1; maybe TRBD1 (5 bases). The germline CDR1 and CDR2 sequences are MNHNY and SVGAGI (reference sequence). The length of the CDR3 is 14 residues. The V gene lost 5 bases and the J gene lost 4 bases, with 14 bases spanning the gap. The CDR3 DNA sequence: TGTGCCAGCAGTCAACAGGATAGTATCACTGAAGCTTTCTTT. This encodes CASSQQDSITEAFF.